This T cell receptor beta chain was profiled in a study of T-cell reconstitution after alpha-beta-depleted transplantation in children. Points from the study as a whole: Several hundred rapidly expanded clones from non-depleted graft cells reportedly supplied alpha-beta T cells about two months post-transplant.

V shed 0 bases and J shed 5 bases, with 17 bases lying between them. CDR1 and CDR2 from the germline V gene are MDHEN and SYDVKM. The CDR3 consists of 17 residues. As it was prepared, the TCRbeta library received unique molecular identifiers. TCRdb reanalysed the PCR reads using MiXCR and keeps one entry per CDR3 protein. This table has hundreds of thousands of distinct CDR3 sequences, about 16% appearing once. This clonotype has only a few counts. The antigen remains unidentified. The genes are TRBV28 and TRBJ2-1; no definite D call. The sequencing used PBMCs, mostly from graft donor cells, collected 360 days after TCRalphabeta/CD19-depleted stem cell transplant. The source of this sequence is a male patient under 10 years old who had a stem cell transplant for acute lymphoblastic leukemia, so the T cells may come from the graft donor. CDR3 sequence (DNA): TGTGCCAGCAGTTTATGGCCCCGAACCACCAGGCACAATGAGCAGTTCTTC. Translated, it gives CASSLWPRTTRHNEQFF.